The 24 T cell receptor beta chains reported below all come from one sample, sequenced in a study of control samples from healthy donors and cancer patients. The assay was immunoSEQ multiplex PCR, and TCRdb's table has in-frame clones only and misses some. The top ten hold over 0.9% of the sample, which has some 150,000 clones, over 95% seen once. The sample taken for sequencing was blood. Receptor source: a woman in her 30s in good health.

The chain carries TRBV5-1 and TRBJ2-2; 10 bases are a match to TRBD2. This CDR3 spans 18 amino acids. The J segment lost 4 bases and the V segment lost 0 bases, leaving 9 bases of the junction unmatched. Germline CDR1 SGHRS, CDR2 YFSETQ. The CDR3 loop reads CASSLDASGRISTGELFF. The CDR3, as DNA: TGCGCCAGCAGCTTGGACGCTAGCGGGAGAATTAGCACCGGGGAGCTGTTTTTT.

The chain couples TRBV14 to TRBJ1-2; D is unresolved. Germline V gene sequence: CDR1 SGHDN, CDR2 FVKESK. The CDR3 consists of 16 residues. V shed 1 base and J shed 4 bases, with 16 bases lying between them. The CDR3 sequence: CASSQAADGFGYGYTF. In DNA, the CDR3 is TGTGCCAGCAGCCAAGCTGCGGACGGCTTCGGCTATGGCTACACCTTC. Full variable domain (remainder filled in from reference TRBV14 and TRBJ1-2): EAGVTQFPSHSVIEKGQTVTLRCDPISGHDNLYWYRRVMGKEIKFLLHFVKESKQDESGMPNNRFLAERTGGTYSTLKVQPAELEDSGVYFCASSQAADGFGYGYTFGSGTRLTVV.

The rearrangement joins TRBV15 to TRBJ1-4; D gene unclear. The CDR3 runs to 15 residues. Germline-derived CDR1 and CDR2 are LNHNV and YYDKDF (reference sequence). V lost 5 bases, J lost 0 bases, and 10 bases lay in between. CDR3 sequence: CATSRRTTTNEKLFF. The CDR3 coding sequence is TGTGCCACCAGCCGACGAACAACAACTAATGAAAAACTGTTTTTT.

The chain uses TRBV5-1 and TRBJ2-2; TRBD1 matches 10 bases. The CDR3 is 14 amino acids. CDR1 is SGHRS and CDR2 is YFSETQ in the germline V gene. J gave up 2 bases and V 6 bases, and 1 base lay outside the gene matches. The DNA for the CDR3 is TGCGCCAGCACGACAGGGGGCAACACCGGGGAGCTGTTTTTT. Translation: CASTTGGNTGELFF.

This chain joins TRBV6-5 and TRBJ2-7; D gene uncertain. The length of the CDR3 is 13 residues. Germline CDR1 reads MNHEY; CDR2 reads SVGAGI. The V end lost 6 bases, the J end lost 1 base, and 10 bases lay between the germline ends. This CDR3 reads CASRRQLSYEQYF. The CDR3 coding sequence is TGTGCCAGCAGGCGTCAGCTTTCCTACGAGCAGTACTTC.

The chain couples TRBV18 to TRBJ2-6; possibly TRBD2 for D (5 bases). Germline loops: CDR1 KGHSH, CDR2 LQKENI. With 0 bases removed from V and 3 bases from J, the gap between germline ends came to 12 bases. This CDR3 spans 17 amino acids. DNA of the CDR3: TGTGCCAGCTCACCACCTCGAGGTGGAGGTGGGGCCAACGTCCTGACTTTC. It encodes CASSPPRGGGGANVLTF.

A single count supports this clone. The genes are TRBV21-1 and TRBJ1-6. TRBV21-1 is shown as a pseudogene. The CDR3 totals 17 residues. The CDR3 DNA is TGTGCCAGCAGGTACAATTTCTCAGGACCCCGGAAATCACCCCTCCACTTT. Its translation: CASRYNFSGPRKSPLHF.

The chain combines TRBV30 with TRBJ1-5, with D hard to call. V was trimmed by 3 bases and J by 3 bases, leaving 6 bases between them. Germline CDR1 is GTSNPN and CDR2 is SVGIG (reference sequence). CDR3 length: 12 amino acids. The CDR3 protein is CAWSGSNQPQHF. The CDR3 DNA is TGTGCCTGGAGCGGTTCCAATCAGCCCCAGCATTTT.

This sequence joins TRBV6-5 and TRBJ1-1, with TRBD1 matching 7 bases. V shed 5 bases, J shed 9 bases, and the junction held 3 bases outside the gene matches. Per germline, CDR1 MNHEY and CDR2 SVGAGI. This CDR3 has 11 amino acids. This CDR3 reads CASSRDSQAFF. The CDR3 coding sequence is TGTGCCAGCAGTAGGGACAGCCAAGCTTTCTTT.

DNA for the CDR3: TGTGCCAGCAGTGCAGGGACTAGCGGGGGGGCCGGAGATACGCAGTATTTT. It encodes CASSAGTSGGAGDTQYF. The chain combines TRBV2 with TRBJ2-3, with 16 bases matching TRBD2. Unmatched junction bases numbered 6, after V lost 4 bases and J lost 5 bases. CDR3 length: 17 amino acids. CDR1 and CDR2 (germline): SNHLY, FYNNEI. Filled out from reference TRBV2 and TRBJ2-3, the complete variable domain reads EPEVTQTPSHQVTQMGQEVILRCVPISNHLYFYWYRQILGQKVEFLVSFYNNEISEKSEIFDDQFSVERPDGSNFTLKIRSTKLEDSAMYFCASSAGTSGGAGDTQYFGPGTRLTVL.

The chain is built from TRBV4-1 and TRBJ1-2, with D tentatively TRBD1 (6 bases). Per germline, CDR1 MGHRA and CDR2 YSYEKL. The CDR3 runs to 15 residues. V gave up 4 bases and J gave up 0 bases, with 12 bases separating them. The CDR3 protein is CASSPWTDANYGYTF. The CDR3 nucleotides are TGCGCCAGCAGCCCGTGGACAGACGCTAACTATGGCTACACCTTC.

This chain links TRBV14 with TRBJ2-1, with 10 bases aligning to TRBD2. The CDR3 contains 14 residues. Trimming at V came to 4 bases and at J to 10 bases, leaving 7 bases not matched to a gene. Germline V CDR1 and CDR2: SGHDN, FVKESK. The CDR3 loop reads CASSLAGGSREQFF. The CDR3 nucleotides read TGTGCCAGCAGCCTAGCGGGAGGATCGAGGGAGCAGTTCTTC.

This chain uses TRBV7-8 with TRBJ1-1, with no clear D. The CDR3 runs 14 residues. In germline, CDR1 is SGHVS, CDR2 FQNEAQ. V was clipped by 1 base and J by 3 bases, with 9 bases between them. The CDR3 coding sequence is TGTGCCAGCAGCTTAGGACACACGGACACTGAAGCTTTCTTT. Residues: CASSLGHTDTEAFF. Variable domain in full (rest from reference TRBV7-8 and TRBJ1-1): GAGVSQSPRYKVAKRGQDVALRCDPISGHVSLFWYQQALGQGPEFLTYFQNEAQLDKSGLPSDRFFAERPEGSVSTLKIQRTQQEDSAVYLCASSLGHTDTEAFFGQGTRLTVV.

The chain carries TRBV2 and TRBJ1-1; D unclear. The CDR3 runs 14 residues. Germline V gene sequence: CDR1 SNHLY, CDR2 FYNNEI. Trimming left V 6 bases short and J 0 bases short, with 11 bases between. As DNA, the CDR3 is TGTGCCAGCAGCCGAACTGGGTTGAACACTGAAGCTTTCTTT. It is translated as CASSRTGLNTEAFF.

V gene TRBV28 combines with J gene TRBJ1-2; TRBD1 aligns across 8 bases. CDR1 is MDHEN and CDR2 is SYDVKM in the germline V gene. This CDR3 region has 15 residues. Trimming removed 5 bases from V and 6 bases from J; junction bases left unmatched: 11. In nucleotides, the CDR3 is TGTGCCAGCAGTCCGTCCGTGGACAGGGTGCATGGCTACACCTTC. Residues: CASSPSVDRVHGYTF.

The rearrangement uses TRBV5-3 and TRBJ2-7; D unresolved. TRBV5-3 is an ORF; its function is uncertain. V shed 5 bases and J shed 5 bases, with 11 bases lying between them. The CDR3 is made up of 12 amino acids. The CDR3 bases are TGTGCCAGAAGGGGCTTTGACCACGAGCAGTACTTC. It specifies CARRGFDHEQYF.

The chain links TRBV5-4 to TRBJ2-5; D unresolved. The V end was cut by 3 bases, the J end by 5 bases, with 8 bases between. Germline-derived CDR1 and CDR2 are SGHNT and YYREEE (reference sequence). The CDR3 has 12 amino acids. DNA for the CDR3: TGTGCCAGCAGCTGGCGCCAGGAGACCCAGTACTTC. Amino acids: CASSWRQETQYF.

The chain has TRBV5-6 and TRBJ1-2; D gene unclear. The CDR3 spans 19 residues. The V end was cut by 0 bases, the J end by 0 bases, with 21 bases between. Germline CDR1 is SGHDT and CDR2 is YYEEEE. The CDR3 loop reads CASSLARVLHPGANYGYTF. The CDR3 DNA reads TGTGCCAGCAGCTTGGCTAGGGTACTTCACCCCGGAGCTAACTATGGCTACACCTTC.

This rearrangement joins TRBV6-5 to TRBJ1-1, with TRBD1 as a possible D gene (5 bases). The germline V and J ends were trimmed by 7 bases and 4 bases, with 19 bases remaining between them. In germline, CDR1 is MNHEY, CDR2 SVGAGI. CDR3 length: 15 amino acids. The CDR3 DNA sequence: TGTGCCAGCACCCTAAGCGGGGCGAGTATCACTGAAGCTTTCTTT. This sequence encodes CASTLSGASITEAFF.

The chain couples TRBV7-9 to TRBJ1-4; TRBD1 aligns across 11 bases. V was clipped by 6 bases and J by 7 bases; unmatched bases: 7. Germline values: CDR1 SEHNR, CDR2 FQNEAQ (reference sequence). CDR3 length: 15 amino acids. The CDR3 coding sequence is TGTGCCAGCAGACCCGGGACAGGGGGGTTTGAAAAACTGTTTTTT. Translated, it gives CASRPGTGGFEKLFF. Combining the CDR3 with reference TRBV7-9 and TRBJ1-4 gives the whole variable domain DTGVSQNPRHKITKRGQNVTFRCDPISEHNRLYWYRQTLGQGPEFLTYFQNEAQLEKSRLLSDRFSAERPKGSFSTLEIQRTEQGDSAMYLCASRPGTGGFEKLFFGSGTQLSVL.

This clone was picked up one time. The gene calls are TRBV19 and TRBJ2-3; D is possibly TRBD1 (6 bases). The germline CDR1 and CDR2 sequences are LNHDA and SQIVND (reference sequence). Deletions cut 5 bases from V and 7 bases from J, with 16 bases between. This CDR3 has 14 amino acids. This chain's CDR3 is CASSAQGSAHTQYF. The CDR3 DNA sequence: TGTGCCAGTAGTGCACAGGGTTCGGCGCATACGCAGTATTTT.

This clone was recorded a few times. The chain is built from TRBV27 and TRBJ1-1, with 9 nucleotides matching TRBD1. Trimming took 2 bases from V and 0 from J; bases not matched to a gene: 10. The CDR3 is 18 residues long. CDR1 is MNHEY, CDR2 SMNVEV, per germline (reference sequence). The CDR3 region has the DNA TGTGCCAGCAGTTTAGGGACAGGGATACGAGGAATGAACACTGAAGCTTTCTTT. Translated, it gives CASSLGTGIRGMNTEAFF.

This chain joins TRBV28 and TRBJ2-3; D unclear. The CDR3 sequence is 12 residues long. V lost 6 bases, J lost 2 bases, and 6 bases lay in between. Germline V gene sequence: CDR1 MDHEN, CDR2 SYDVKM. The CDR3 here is CASRLPTDTQYF. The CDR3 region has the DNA TGTGCCAGCAGACTTCCCACAGATACGCAGTATTTT.

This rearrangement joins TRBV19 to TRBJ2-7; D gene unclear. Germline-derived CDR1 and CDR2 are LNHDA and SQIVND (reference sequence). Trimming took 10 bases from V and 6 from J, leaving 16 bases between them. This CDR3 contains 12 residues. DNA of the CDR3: TGTGCCACCGAGGATGGTTCTACCGAGCAGTACTTC. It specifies CATEDGSTEQYF.